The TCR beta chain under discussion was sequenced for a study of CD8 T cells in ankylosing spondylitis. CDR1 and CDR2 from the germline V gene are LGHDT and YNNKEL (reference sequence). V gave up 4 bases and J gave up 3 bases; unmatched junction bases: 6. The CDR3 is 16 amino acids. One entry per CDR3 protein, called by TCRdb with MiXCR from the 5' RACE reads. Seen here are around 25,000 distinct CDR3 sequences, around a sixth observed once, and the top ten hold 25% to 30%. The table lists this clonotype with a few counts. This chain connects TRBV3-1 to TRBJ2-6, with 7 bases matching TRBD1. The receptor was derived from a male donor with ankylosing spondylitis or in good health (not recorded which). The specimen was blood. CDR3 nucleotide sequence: TGTGCCAGCAGCCTGAAGACAGGGAGTGGGGCCAACGTCCTGACTTTC. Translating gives CASSLKTGSGANVLTF.